This T cell receptor (beta chain) was captured by sequencing in a study of blood T cell repertoires in COVID-19. The table came from immunoSEQ multiplex PCR; TCRdb's copy has only in-frame clones and leaves some out. The repertoire holds a few hundred thousand clones, with approximately 89% as singletons. Sequenced sample: PBMCs or T cells enriched from blood (not recorded which). The TCR originated in a middle-aged woman who had been exposed to COVID-19.

The CDR3 sequence: CSGCRGPTGELFF. CDR3 nucleotide sequence: TGCAGCGGATGCAGGGGCCCCACCGGGGAGCTGTTTTTT. The chain joins TRBV29-1 to TRBJ2-2; a possible D gene is TRBD1 (6 bases). Germline loops: CDR1 SQVTM, CDR2 ANQGSEA. This CDR3 contains 13 residues. V shed 7 bases and J shed 4 bases, with 13 bases lying between them.